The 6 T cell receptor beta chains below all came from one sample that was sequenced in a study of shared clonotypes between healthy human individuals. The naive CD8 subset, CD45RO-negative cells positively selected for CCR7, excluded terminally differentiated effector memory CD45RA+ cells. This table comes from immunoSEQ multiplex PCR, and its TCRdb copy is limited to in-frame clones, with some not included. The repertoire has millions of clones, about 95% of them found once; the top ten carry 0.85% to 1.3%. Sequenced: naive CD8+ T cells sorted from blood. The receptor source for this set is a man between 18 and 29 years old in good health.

The CDR3 region has the DNA TGTGCCAGTAGCCCCGAGACCTGGTGGACTGAAGCTTTCTTT. It specifies CASSPETWWTEAFF. This chain connects TRBV19 to TRBJ1-1; D is unclear. CDR1 LNHDA and CDR2 SQIVND come from the germline V gene (reference sequence). Deletions cut 6 bases from V and 5 bases from J, with 16 bases between. The CDR3 is 14 residues long.

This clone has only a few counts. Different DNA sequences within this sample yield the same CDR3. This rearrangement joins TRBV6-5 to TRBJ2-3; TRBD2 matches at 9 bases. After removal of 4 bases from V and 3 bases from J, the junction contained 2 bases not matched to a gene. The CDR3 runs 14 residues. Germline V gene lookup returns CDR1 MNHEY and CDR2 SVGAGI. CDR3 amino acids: CASSLAGVTDTQYF. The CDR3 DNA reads TGTGCCAGCAGTTTAGCGGGAGTGACAGATACGCAGTATTTT.

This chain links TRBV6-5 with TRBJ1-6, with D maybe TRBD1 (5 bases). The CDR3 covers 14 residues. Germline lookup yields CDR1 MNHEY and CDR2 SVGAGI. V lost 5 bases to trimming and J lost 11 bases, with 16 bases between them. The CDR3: CASSIGTGMTPLHF. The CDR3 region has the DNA TGTGCCAGCAGTATCGGGACGGGGATGACACCCCTCCACTTT.

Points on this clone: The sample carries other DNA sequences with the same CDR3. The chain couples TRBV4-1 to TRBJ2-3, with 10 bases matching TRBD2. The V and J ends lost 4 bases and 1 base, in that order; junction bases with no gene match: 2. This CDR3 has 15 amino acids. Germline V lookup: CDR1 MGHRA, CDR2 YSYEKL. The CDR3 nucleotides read TGCGCCAGCAGCCCTGGACTAGCGGGCACAGATACGCAGTATTTT. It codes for CASSPGLAGTDTQYF.

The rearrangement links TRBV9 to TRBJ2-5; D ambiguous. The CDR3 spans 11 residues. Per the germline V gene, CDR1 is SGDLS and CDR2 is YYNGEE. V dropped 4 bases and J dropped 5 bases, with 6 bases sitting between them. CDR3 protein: CASSRWETQYF. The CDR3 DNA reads TGTGCCAGCAGCCGTTGGGAGACCCAGTACTTC. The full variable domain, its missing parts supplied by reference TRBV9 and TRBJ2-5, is DSGVTQTPKHLITATGQRVTLRCSPRSGDLSVYWYQQSLDQGLQFLIQYYNGEERAKGNILERFSAQQFPDLHSELNLSSLELGDSALYFCASSRWETQYFGPGTRLLVL.

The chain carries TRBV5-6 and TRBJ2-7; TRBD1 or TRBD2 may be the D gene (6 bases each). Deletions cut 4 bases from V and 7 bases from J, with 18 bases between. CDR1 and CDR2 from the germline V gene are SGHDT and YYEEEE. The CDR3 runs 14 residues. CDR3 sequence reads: CASSVGGGYPEQYF. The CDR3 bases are TGTGCCAGCAGCGTCGGAGGGGGATATCCGGAGCAGTACTTC.